This T cell receptor (beta chain) emerged from a study of Graves' ophthalmopathy and Graves' hyperthyroidism. Findings and limits, study-wide: Using a 13-signature model, the authors split ophthalmopathy from stable hyperthyroidism, with about 90% sensitivity and 65% to 82% specificity. Among expanded thyroid clonotypes above 0.001 frequency, most also occurred in blood.

There are many counts of this clonotype. Antigen unknown. The CDR3 is 13 residues long. V was shortened by 7 bases and J by 6 bases, with 15 bases between the two germline ends. In germline, CDR1 is SEHNR, CDR2 FQNEAQ (reference sequence). Amplification of TCR beta CDR3 regions used RNA transcripts. RT-PCR in the first round used HTBI primers; a second-round multiplex PCR followed. TCRdb reanalysed the multiplex PCR reads using MiXCR and keeps one entry per CDR3 protein. The repertoire holds hundreds of thousands of distinct CDR3 sequences, with under 50% as singletons. Those donors who had ophthalmopathy presented with moderate-to-severe activity, a CAS of ≥3, a NOSPECS of ≥4 and a duration under 3 months.

The TCR originated in an adult man with Graves' ophthalmopathy. V usage is TRBV7-9 and J usage is TRBJ1-1; D is uncertain. Input material: peripheral blood. The CDR3 loop is CASIRTADPEAFF. In DNA, the CDR3 is TGTGCCAGCATCAGGACGGCAGACCCTGAAGCTTTCTTT. The full variable domain, completed using reference TRBV7-9 and TRBJ1-1, is DTGVSQNPRHKITKRGQNVTFRCDPISEHNRLYWYRQTLGQGPEFLTYFQNEAQLEKSRLLSDRFSAERPKGSFSTLEIQRTEQGDSAMYLCASIRTADPEAFFGQGTRLTVV.